Shown below are 31 T cell receptor beta chains from a single sample sequenced in a study of T cell changes during pregnancy in multiple sclerosis. Produced via immunoSEQ multiplex PCR; TCRdb's table is partial and in-frame only. The table records 60,000 to 95,000 clones, around nine tenths of them present only once. The starting material was CD4+ T cells from peripheral blood mononuclear cells, obtained before pregnancy. Receptors originate from a female donor with multiple sclerosis, enrolled in a pregnancy study.

This chain links TRBV19 with TRBJ1-3, with D possibly being TRBD1 (5 bases). The CDR3 runs 16 residues. The V gene's germline CDR1 is LNHDA and CDR2 SQIVND (reference sequence). Trimming took off 6 bases at V and 2 bases at J, with 17 bases between the two ends. CDR3 residues: CASSTRAATTGNTIYF. CDR3 in DNA: TGTGCCAGTAGCACCAGGGCGGCGACGACTGGAAACACCATATATTTT.

This rearrangement joins TRBV9 to TRBJ2-5; a possible D gene is TRBD2 (6 bases). The CDR3 length is 15 residues. Trimming took off 3 bases at V and 4 bases at J, with 16 bases between the two ends. Germline CDR1 reads SGDLS; CDR2 reads YYNGEE. CDR3 amino acids: CASSAMTSFSETQYF. For the CDR3, the DNA is TGTGCCAGCAGCGCAATGACTAGTTTTTCAGAGACCCAGTACTTC. The variable domain in full, with the rest retrieved from reference TRBV9 and TRBJ2-5, is DSGVTQTPKHLITATGQRVTLRCSPRSGDLSVYWYQQSLDQGLQFLIQYYNGEERAKGNILERFSAQQFPDLHSELNLSSLELGDSALYFCASSAMTSFSETQYFGPGTRLLVL.

The chain has TRBV5-8 and TRBJ2-2; 9 bases line up with TRBD1. This CDR3 comprises 16 residues. V shed 3 bases, J shed 5 bases, and the junction held 8 bases outside the gene matches. The germline gives CDR1 SGHTS, CDR2 YDEGEE. This chain's CDR3 is CASSWGTGSVTGELFF. The DNA of the CDR3 is TGTGCCAGCAGCTGGGGGACAGGGTCAGTTACCGGGGAGCTGTTTTTT.

The sample holds one count of this clone. The chain recombines TRBV19 with TRBJ1-1; D is uncertain. The CDR3 contains 13 residues. V lost 7 bases and J lost 2, with 11 bases in between. Germline V gene data show CDR1 as LNHDA and CDR2 as SQIVND (reference sequence). CDR3 DNA sequence: TGTGCCAGTAATCGGGGATATAACACTGAAGCTTTCTTT. Translated: CASNRGYNTEAFF.

This chain connects TRBV27 to TRBJ1-1; a weak D match, TRBD1 (5 bases). Germline CDR1 is MNHEY and CDR2 is SMNVEV (reference sequence). CDR3 size: 15 residues. Trimming took 2 bases from V and 1 from J, leaving 11 bases between them. As DNA, the CDR3 is TGTGCCAGCAGTTTACTTGGGGGAGGGAACACTGAAGCTTTCTTT. Its protein is CASSLLGGGNTEAFF.

The rearrangement joins TRBV30 to TRBJ1-3; perhaps TRBD1 as D (5 bases). The ends were cut back, 2 bases at V and 1 base at J, with 12 bases in the middle. The V gene's germline CDR1 is GTSNPN and CDR2 SVGIG (reference sequence). The CDR3 consists of 15 residues. The CDR3 DNA sequence: TGTGCCTGGAGTCCGGGACTCAAGTCTGGAAACACCATATATTTT. It specifies CAWSPGLKSGNTIYF.

This chain links TRBV6-1 with TRBJ2-6, with D possibly TRBD1 on 5 matching bases. This CDR3 is 18 amino acids long. From germline, CDR1 is MNHNS and CDR2 SASEGT. The V gene lost 2 bases and the J gene lost 0 bases, with 14 bases spanning the gap. CDR3 loop: CASSETHYQGSGANVLTF. Here the CDR3 DNA reads TGTGCCAGCAGTGAAACCCATTACCAGGGCTCTGGGGCCAACGTCCTGACTTTC.

The chain has TRBV2 and TRBJ2-7, with D unresolved. The CDR3 loop spans 12 amino acids. Germline loops: CDR1 SNHLY, CDR2 FYNNEI. V was pared by 9 bases and J by 3 bases, with 12 bases between. CDR3 loop: CASSTRNYEQYF. CDR3 nucleotide sequence: TGTGCCAGTAGCACAAGGAACTACGAGCAGTACTTC.

The chain combines TRBV15 with TRBJ2-3, with TRBD1 matching over 9 bases. This CDR3 comprises 16 residues. Germline V CDR1 and CDR2: LNHNV, YYDKDF (reference sequence). Germline trimming cut 0 bases from V and 6 bases from J; bases unmatched to any gene: 7. CDR3 bases: TGTGCCACCAGCAGAGAAGCCGGGACAGGGACCGATACGCAGTATTTT. As protein: CATSREAGTGTDTQYF.

CDR3 loop: CASSPFSYEQYF. CDR3 nucleotides: TGTGCCAGCAGCCCGTTTTCCTACGAGCAGTACTTC. The genes are TRBV13 and TRBJ2-7; no clear D gene. The CDR3 is made up of 12 amino acids. Deletions cut 5 bases from V and 1 base from J, with 6 bases between. The germline V gene encodes CDR1 PRHDT and CDR2 FYEKMQ (reference sequence).

In nucleotides, the CDR3 is TGTGCCAGCAGCGTAGCTATTGGCGGACTCACAGATACGCAGTATTTT. Translated: CASSVAIGGLTDTQYF. The rearrangement links TRBV9 to TRBJ2-3; possibly TRBD2 for D (5 bases). Per the germline V gene, CDR1 is SGDLS and CDR2 is YYNGEE. V was cut by 0 bases and J by 2 bases, with 13 bases left in between. CDR3 length: 16 residues.

There are a few counts of this clone. This sequence joins TRBV6-5 and TRBJ1-2; D call uncertain. Germline loops: CDR1 MNHEY, CDR2 SVGAGI. This CDR3 has 15 amino acids. The germline V and J ends were trimmed by 0 bases and 2 bases, with 10 bases remaining between them. CDR3 region: CASSYSVASNYGYTF. As DNA, the CDR3 is TGTGCCAGCAGTTACTCCGTGGCTAGCAACTATGGCTACACCTTC.

This chain links TRBV9 with TRBJ2-7, with 9 bases that match TRBD1. CDR1 is SGDLS, CDR2 YYNGEE, per germline. The ends lost 4 bases at V and 5 bases at J; junction bases unmatched: 16. The CDR3 runs 17 residues. The CDR3 DNA sequence: TGTGCCAGCAGCCCCCACGCCGGACAGGGGTTTCTAGACGAGCAGTACTTC. It is translated as CASSPHAGQGFLDEQYF.

The chain employs TRBV7-2 and TRBJ2-2; 9 positions match TRBD2. The CDR3 runs 17 residues. Trimming cost V 2 bases and J 0 bases; bases outside gene matches: 4. The germline CDR1 and CDR2 sequences are SGHTA and FQGNSA. The CDR3 protein is CASSLLAGRSNTGELFF. CDR3 coding DNA: TGTGCCAGCAGCTTACTAGCGGGGAGATCGAACACCGGGGAGCTGTTTTTT.

This clone occurred a few times. The V gene is TRBV6-1, the J gene TRBJ2-1, with a weak D call TRBD2 (6 bases). The V gene's germline CDR1 is MNHNS and CDR2 SASEGT. Trimming shortened V by 11 bases and J by 0 bases, and 17 bases separated the two germline ends. The CDR3 covers 15 residues. This CDR3 reads CAASRAGISYNEQFF. The CDR3 coding sequence is TGTGCCGCGAGTAGGGCGGGGATCTCCTACAATGAGCAGTTCTTC.

The table lists this clone with a count of one. The chain combines TRBV13 with TRBJ1-1; 7 bases agree with TRBD1. The length of the CDR3 is 14 residues. Trimming at V came to 6 bases and at J to 6 bases, leaving 10 bases not matched to a gene. Per germline, CDR1 PRHDT and CDR2 FYEKMQ (reference sequence). The CDR3 sequence is CASSLDRVLSEAFF. The CDR3 DNA reads as TGTGCCAGCAGTCTTGACAGGGTTTTGTCTGAAGCTTTCTTT.

This sequence joins TRBV11-2 and TRBJ1-2, with a possible D match to TRBD1 (5 bases). Looked up from germline, CDR1 is SGHAT and CDR2 is FQNNGV. Trimming took 5 bases from V and 3 from J, leaving 22 bases between them. There are 17 residues in the CDR3. The CDR3 here is CASSARPQAGMDYGYTF. Written as DNA, the CDR3 is TGTGCCAGCAGCGCAAGACCACAGGCAGGCATGGACTATGGCTACACCTTC.

This chain joins TRBV5-3 and TRBJ1-5; D is perhaps TRBD1 (6 bases). Being an ORF, TRBV5-3 has a function that is uncertain. The CDR3 is 17 residues long. The V end was cut by 0 bases, the J end by 6 bases, with 19 bases between. CDR3 protein: CARSLVQGVGWSQPQHF. CDR3 in DNA: TGTGCCAGAAGCTTGGTACAGGGTGTTGGTTGGAGTCAGCCCCAGCATTTT.

The chain's CDR3 is CSVDGQTPSTDTQYF. For the CDR3, the DNA is TGCAGCGTCGATGGACAGACCCCTAGCACAGATACGCAGTATTTT. This chain links TRBV29-1 with TRBJ2-3, with a possible D match to TRBD1 (6 bases). The CDR3 is made up of 15 amino acids. The germline CDR1 and CDR2 sequences are SQVTM and ANQGSEA. Trimming stripped 6 bases from V and 0 bases from J, with 16 bases between.

The chain joins TRBV5-4 to TRBJ1-2, with TRBD1 matching over 8 bases. Germline assignment: CDR1 SGHNT and CDR2 YYREEE (reference sequence). Trimming took 8 bases from V and 4 from J; bases not matched to a gene: 10. CDR3 length equals 14 residues. CDR3: CASRLQGGTYGYTF. The CDR3 DNA reads as TGTGCCAGTCGGTTACAGGGGGGCACCTATGGCTACACCTTC.

The gene calls are TRBV7-3 and TRBJ2-1; 10 bases line up with TRBD2. The CDR3 extends over 14 amino acids. Germline CDR1 is SGHTA and CDR2 is FQGTGA. The ends lost 4 bases at V and 5 bases at J; junction bases unmatched: 2. As DNA, the CDR3 is TGTGCCAGCAGCTGGACTAGCGGAGACAATGAGCAGTTCTTC. Translation: CASSWTSGDNEQFF.

The sample holds one count of this clone. The CDR3 reads CSVGDRLDGNSPLHF. The CDR3, as DNA: TGCAGCGTGGGGGACAGGTTGGACGGTAATTCACCCCTCCACTTT. The rearrangement uses TRBV29-1 and TRBJ1-6; 8 bases line up with TRBD1. Trimming cost V 6 bases and J 6 bases; bases outside gene matches: 10. In germline, CDR1 is SQVTM, CDR2 ANQGSEA. CDR3 length: 15 residues.

This rearrangement joins TRBV13 to TRBJ1-4, with D possibly being TRBD1 (5 bases). The V gene lost 6 bases and the J gene lost 8 bases, with 13 bases spanning the gap. CDR1 PRHDT and CDR2 FYEKMQ come from the germline V gene (reference sequence). CDR3 length: 13 residues. The CDR3 region is CASRRGSKEKLFF. The CDR3 bases are TGTGCCAGCAGGCGGGGGTCAAAGGAAAAACTGTTTTTT. The whole variable domain, remainder taken from reference TRBV13 and TRBJ1-4, is AAGVIQSPRHLIKEKRETATLKCYPIPRHDTVYWYQQGPGQDPQFLISFYEKMQSDKGSIPDRFSAQQFSDYHSELNMSSLELGDSALYFCASRRGSKEKLFFGSGTQLSVL.

This sequence joins TRBV19 and TRBJ1-3; D gene ambiguous. The CDR3 contains 13 residues. Germline assignment: CDR1 LNHDA and CDR2 SQIVND (reference sequence). The V and J ends lost 7 bases and 2 bases respectively, with 9 bases between them. The CDR3 sequence: CASTGYTGNTIYF. In DNA, the CDR3 is TGTGCCAGTACGGGGTATACTGGAAACACCATATATTTT.

The chain carries TRBV2 and TRBJ1-1; D is ambiguous. CDR3 size: 13 residues. The V end lost 4 bases, the J end lost 1 base, and 7 bases lay between the germline ends. Germline assignment: CDR1 SNHLY and CDR2 FYNNEI. CDR3 sequence reads: CASSGSGNTEAFF. The CDR3 coding sequence is TGTGCCAGCAGTGGGTCAGGGAACACTGAAGCTTTCTTT.

The V and J genes are TRBV10-3 and TRBJ2-7; D not certain. Germline V gives CDR1 ENHRY, CDR2 SYGVKD. This CDR3 region has 11 residues. Trimming took off 7 bases at V and 5 bases at J, with 9 bases between the two ends. The CDR3 region has the DNA TGTGCCATCAAGGAGACTGACGAGCAGTACTTC. This encodes CAIKETDEQYF.

The chain recombines TRBV5-1 with TRBJ1-1; 9 positions match TRBD1. The CDR3 is 14 amino acids. Per the germline V gene, CDR1 is SGHRS and CDR2 is YFSETQ. Unmatched junction bases numbered 4, after V lost 4 bases and J lost 3 bases. CDR3 coding DNA: TGCGCCAGCAGCCGACAGGGGGAATACACTGAAGCTTTCTTT. Its translation is CASSRQGEYTEAFF.

Notes on this clone: The junction does not match germline at one end; this may be a read error. V is TRBV7-7 and J is TRBJ2-3; 7 nucleotides align to TRBD2. The germline gives CDR1 SSHAT, CDR2 FNYEAQ (reference sequence). The CDR3 has 15 amino acids. For the CDR3, the DNA is TGTGCTAGCAGCTTATATGCGGGAGAGGCAGATACGCAGTATTTT. Its protein is CASSLYAGEADTQYF.

Note on this clone: At one end the junction does not follow the germline gene, possibly because of a read error. The gene calls are TRBV2 and TRBJ1-1; 7 bases match TRBD1. The CDR3 loop spans 15 amino acids. Germline loops: CDR1 SNHLY, CDR2 FYNNEI. DNA for the CDR3: TGTGCCAGCGGTGATACAAAGGGGGCAGGCACTGAAGCTTTCTTT. This gives the protein CASGDTKGAGTEAFF.

The rearrangement uses TRBV7-2 and TRBJ1-3, with D possibly TRBD1 on 5 matching bases. The V end was cut by 5 bases, the J end by 0 bases, with 8 bases between. The CDR3 extends over 14 amino acids. Per the germline V gene, CDR1 is SGHTA and CDR2 is FQGNSA. CDR3 nucleotides: TGTGCCAGCAGCCCACAGGTCTCTGGAAACACCATATATTTT. Translated, it gives CASSPQVSGNTIYF.

The rearrangement joins TRBV18 to TRBJ1-1, with 8 bases aligning to TRBD1. The germline V gene has CDR1 KGHSH and CDR2 LQKENI. V was pared by 4 bases and J by 3 bases, with 22 bases of the junction left unmatched. This CDR3 contains 20 residues. CDR3 DNA sequence: TGTGCCAGCTCACTCACCGTCCGACAGGGGCACCTAAAAGGGGACACTGAAGCTTTCTTT. It encodes CASSLTVRQGHLKGDTEAFF.